This T cell receptor (beta chain) was recorded in a study of blood T cell repertoires in COVID-19. The wider study: Collection of acute and convalescent COVID-19 samples took place in the United States, Italy and Spain. The cDNA or gDNA used as material had been derived from T cells, B-cell-depleted T cells, or PBMCs.

Trimming took off 3 bases at V and 4 bases at J, with 13 bases between the two ends. The CDR3 has 14 residues. CDR1 and CDR2 from the germline V gene are DFQATT and SNEGSKA (reference sequence). In the source study's methods: Reference gene primer amplification gave nucleated cell count estimates. Profiled with immunoSEQ multiplex PCR; TCRdb holds only in-frame clones, not every one. The V and J calls and clone size are taken from that table; D and trimming were inferred from the DNA. Among over 250,000 clones listed, about three quarters were seen once. Sequenced sample: peripheral blood. The TCR comes from a woman of 80 years or more with acute or convalescent COVID-19. This chain joins TRBV20-1 and TRBJ2-1, with D tentatively TRBD1 or TRBD2 (6 bases each). The CDR3 DNA reads TGCAGTGCTAGTGGGGGGCCCTCATACAATGAGCAGTTCTTC. This codes for CSASGGPSYNEQFF.